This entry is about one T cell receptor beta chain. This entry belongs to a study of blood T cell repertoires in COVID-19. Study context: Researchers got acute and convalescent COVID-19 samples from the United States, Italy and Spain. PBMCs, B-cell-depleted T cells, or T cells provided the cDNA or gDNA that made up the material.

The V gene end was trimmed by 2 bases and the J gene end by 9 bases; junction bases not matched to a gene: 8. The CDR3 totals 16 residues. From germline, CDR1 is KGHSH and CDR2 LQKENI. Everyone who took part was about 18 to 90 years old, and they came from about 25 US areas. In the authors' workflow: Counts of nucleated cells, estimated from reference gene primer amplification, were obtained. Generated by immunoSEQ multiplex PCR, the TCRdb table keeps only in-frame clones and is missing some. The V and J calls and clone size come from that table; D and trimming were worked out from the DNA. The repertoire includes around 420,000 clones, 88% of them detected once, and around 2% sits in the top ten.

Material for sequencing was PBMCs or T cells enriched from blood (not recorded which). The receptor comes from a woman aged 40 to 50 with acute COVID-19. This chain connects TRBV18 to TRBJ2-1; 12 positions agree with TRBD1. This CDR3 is CASSPGTGTGGGEQFF. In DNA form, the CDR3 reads TGTGCCAGCTCACCAGGGACGGGGACAGGGGGCGGTGAGCAGTTCTTC.